These T cell receptor beta chains were read from a single sample in a study of follicular helper T cells after annual influenza vaccination. TCRdb keeps only in-frame clones here, not all; method: immunoSEQ multiplex PCR. The sample consists of around 7,100 clones, roughly 84% of them appearing once. The sequencing used CXCR5+ CD38- circulating T follicular helper cells from blood, collected 7 days after influenza vaccination. The source is an adult who received the influenza vaccine. Each CDR3 is given with its conserved first and last residue. Each record gives: clone size, D gene, J gene, V gene, CDR3 protein, CDR3 DNA. D genes are given only for firm matches. The size of a clone is reported for some rows only, either as once, few or many, or as a class for expanded clones.

>.|.|TRBJ2-1|TRBV28
CASSSTGNPHYYGSYNEQFF
TGTGCCAGCAGCTCAACAGGGAACCCCCATTACTATGGATCCTACAATGAGCAGTTCTTC
>.|.|TRBJ1-2|TRBV30
CAWLAFRGGGYTF
TGTGCCTGGCTCGCCTTCAGGGGAGGTGGCTACACCTTC
>.|.|TRBJ2-1|TRBV6-6
CASSVKSGGNEQFF
TGTGCCAGCAGTGTGAAATCGGGTGGCAATGAGCAGTTCTTC
>.|TRBD1|TRBJ1-1|TRBV19
CASKEGAGTEAFF
TGTGCCAGTAAGGAGGGGGCAGGTACTGAAGCTTTCTTT
>.|TRBD1|TRBJ2-5|TRBV28
CASSTQVSGGETQYF
TGTGCCAGCAGTACTCAAGTGTCAGGGGGAGAGACCCAGTACTTC
>.|.|TRBJ1-1|TRBV30
CAWSPGQKNTEAFF
TGTGCCTGGAGTCCCGGCCAGAAGAACACTGAAGCTTTCTTT
>.|TRBD1|TRBJ2-7|TRBV5-1
CASSSWTGDREQYF
TGCGCCAGCAGCAGCTGGACAGGGGACAGGGAGCAGTACTTC
>.|TRBD2|TRBJ2-5|TRBV5-1
CASSLQLAGGQETQYF
TGCGCCAGCAGCTTACAACTAGCGGGAGGGCAAGAGACCCAGTACTTC
>.|TRBD1|TRBJ1-3|TRBV30
CAWSVRTGGGNTIYF
TGTGCCTGGAGTGTACGGACAGGAGGAGGAAACACCATATATTTT
>.|.|TRBJ1-1|TRBV15
CATSNLDRRLMNTEAFF
TGCGCCACCAGCAACCTTGACCGCCGTCTCATGAACACTGAAGCTTTCTTT
>.|.|TRBJ2-1|TRBV6-5
CASSSVSREQFF
TGTGCCAGCAGCTCCGTTAGCCGAGAGCAGTTCTTC
>.|.|TRBJ1-2|TRBV27
CASSTLLGGGSYGYTF
TGTGCCAGCAGCACGCTCCTCGGGGGAGGAAGCTATGGCTACACCTTC
>.|TRBD1|TRBJ1-3|TRBV30
CAWSVQGAIGNTIYF
TGTGCCTGGAGTGTTCAGGGGGCTATAGGAAACACCATATATTTT
>.|TRBD2|TRBJ2-1|TRBV2
CASRAGVGFF
TGTGCCAGCAGAGCGGGAGTTGGGTTCTTC
>.|.|TRBJ1-5|TRBV7-2
CASSWTKGQSQHF
TGTGCCAGCAGTTGGACCAAGGGTCAGTCCCAGCATTTT
>.|TRBD1|TRBJ2-6|TRBV7-3
CASSPTGTGRRGANVLTF
TGTGCCAGCAGCCCCACCGGGACAGGGAGGCGCGGGGCCAACGTCCTGACTTTC
>.|.|TRBJ1-3|TRBV18
CASSKDQNTIYF
TGTGCCAGCTCAAAGGATCAAAACACCATATATTTT
>.|.|TRBJ1-5|TRBV6-1
CASSEEAGSGNQPQHF
TGTGCCAGCAGTGAGGAGGCAGGGTCCGGCAATCAGCCCCAGCATTTT
>.|.|TRBJ1-5|TRBV19
CASSIELPRDHQPQHF
TGTGCCAGTAGTATAGAATTACCCAGGGATCATCAGCCCCAGCATTTT
>.|.|TRBJ2-7|TRBV29-1
CSVVGGSTSSYEQYF
TGCAGCGTTGTGGGGGGATCTACCTCCTCCTACGAGCAGTACTTC
>.|.|TRBJ2-7|TRBV10-3
CAISLKFSGPRGDYEQYF
TGTGCCATCAGTCTTAAATTTTCCGGGCCCCGAGGAGACTACGAGCAGTACTTC
>.|TRBD1|TRBJ1-5|TRBV28
CASSFRGGGRPQHF
TGTGCCAGCAGTTTTAGAGGGGGCGGACGGCCCCAGCATTTT
>few|.|TRBJ2-7|TRBV7-2
CASSPKTGRIRDEQYF
TGTGCCAGCAGCCCTAAGACAGGGAGGATTCGGGACGAGCAGTACTTC
>.|TRBD1|TRBJ1-1|TRBV10-3
CAISEKWDSYTEAFF
TGTGCCATCAGTGAGAAATGGGACAGCTACACTGAAGCTTTCTTT
>.|TRBD1|TRBJ1-5|TRBV19
CASSITGGYQPQHF
TGTGCCAGTAGTATAACAGGGGGATATCAGCCCCAGCATTTT